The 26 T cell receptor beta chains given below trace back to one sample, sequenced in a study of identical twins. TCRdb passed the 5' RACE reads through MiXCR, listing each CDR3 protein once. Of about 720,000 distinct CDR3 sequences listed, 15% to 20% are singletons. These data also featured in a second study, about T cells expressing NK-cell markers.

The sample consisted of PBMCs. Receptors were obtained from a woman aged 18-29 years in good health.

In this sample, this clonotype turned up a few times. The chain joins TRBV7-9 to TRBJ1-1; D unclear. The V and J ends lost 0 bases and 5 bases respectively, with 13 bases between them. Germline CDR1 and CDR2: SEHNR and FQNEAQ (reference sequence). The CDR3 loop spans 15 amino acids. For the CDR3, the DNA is TGTGCCAGCAGCTTAGCGTATCGGCGGGTTACTGAAGCTTTCTTT. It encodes CASSLAYRRVTEAFF.

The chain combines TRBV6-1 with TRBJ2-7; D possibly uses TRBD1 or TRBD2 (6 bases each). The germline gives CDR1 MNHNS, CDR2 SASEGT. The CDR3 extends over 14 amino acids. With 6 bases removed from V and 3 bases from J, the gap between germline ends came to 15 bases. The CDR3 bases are TGTGCCAGCAGCCGGGCGGGACAAATCTACGAGCAGTACTTC. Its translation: CASSRAGQIYEQYF.

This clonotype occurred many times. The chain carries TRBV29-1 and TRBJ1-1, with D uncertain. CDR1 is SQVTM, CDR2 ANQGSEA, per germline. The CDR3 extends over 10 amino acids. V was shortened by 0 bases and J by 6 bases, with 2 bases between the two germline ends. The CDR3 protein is CSVEEAEAFF. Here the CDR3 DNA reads TGCAGCGTTGAAGAGGCTGAAGCTTTCTTT.

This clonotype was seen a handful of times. The CDR3 loop reads CAWTSDNTGELFF. The CDR3 DNA reads TGTGCCTGGACTAGCGATAACACCGGGGAGCTGTTTTTT. V gene TRBV30 combines with J gene TRBJ2-2; maybe TRBD2 (6 bases). CDR3 length: 13 residues. V lost 4 bases to trimming and J lost 2 bases, with 8 bases between them. Germline CDR1 is GTSNPN and CDR2 is SVGIG (reference sequence).

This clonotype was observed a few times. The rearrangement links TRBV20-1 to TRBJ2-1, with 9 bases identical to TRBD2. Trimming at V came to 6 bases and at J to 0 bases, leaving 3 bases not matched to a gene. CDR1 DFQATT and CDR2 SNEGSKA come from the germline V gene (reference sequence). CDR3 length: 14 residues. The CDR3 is CSADSGGSYNEQFF. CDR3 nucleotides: TGCAGTGCCGATAGCGGGGGCTCCTACAATGAGCAGTTCTTC.

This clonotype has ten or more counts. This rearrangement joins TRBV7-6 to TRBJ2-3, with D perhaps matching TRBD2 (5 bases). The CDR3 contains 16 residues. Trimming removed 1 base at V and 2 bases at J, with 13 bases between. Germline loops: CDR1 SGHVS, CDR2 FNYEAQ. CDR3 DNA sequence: TGTGCCAGCAGCTTAGTGTCTGCGGGTGTCACAGATACGCAGTATTTT. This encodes CASSLVSAGVTDTQYF.

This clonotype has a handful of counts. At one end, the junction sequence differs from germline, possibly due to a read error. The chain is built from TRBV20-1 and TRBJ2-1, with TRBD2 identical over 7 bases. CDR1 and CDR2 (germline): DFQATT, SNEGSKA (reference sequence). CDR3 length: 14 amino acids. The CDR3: CSAPGTTSFNEQFF. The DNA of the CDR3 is TGCAGTGCTCCCGGGACTACCTCCTTCAATGAGCAGTTCTTC.

CDR3 in amino acids: CSARDGSRENGPTGELFF. The DNA of the CDR3 is TGCAGTGCTAGAGATGGTTCTAGAGAGAACGGGCCCACCGGGGAGCTGTTTTTT. The chain combines TRBV20-1 with TRBJ2-2; no firm D call. CDR1 is DFQATT, CDR2 SNEGSKA, per germline (reference sequence). CDR3 length: 18 residues. The V end was cut by 0 bases, the J end by 4 bases, with 21 bases between.

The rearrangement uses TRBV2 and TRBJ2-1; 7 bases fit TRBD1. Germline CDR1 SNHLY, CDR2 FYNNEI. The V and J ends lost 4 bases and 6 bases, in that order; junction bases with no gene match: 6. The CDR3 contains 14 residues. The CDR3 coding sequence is TGTGCCAGCAGTGGGACAGGTCCTACCAATGAGCAGTTCTTC. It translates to CASSGTGPTNEQFF.

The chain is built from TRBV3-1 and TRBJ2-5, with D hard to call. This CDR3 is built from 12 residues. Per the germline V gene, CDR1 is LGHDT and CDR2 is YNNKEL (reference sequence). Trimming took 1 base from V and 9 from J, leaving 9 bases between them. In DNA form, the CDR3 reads TGTGCCAGCAGCCAAGGGGGTCGGGCCCAGTACTTC. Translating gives CASSQGGRAQYF.

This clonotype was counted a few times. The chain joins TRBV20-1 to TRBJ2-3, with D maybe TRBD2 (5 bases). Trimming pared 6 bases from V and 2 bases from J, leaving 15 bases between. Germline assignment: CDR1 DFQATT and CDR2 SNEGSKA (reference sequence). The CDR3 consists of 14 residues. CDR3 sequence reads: CSADKAAPTDTQYF. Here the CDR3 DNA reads TGCAGTGCCGATAAAGCGGCCCCCACAGATACGCAGTATTTT.

The chain's CDR3 is CSVRELAGVLIEQYF. The CDR3, as DNA: TGCAGCGTTCGGGAACTAGCGGGAGTTCTGATCGAGCAGTACTTC. This chain connects TRBV29-1 to TRBJ2-7, with 11 bases lining up with TRBD2. The CDR3 is made up of 15 amino acids. Germline V gives CDR1 SQVTM, CDR2 ANQGSEA. J was trimmed by 6 bases and V by 5 bases; bases with no gene match: 12.

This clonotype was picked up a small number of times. The CDR3 DNA follows: TGTGCCAGCAAGGGACAGACCGCGGGGGAGCAGTTCTTC. As protein: CASKGQTAGEQFF. The V call is TRBV6-1, the J call TRBJ2-1; tentatively, D is TRBD1 (7 bases). Trimming pared 7 bases from V and 10 bases from J, leaving 17 bases between. Germline V gene data show CDR1 as MNHNS and CDR2 as SASEGT. The CDR3 sequence is 13 residues long.

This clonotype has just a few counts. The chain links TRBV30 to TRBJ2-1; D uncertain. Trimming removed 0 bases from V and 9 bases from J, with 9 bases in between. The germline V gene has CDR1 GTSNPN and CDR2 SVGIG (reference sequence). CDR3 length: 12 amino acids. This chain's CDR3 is CAWSVQFGEQFF. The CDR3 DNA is TGTGCCTGGAGTGTTCAGTTCGGTGAGCAGTTCTTC. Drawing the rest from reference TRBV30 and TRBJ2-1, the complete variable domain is SQTIHQWPATLVQPVGSPLSLECTVEGTSNPNLYWYRQAAGRGLQLLFYSVGIGQISSEVPQNLSASRPQDRQFILSSKKLLLSDSGFYLCAWSVQFGEQFFGPGTRLTVL.

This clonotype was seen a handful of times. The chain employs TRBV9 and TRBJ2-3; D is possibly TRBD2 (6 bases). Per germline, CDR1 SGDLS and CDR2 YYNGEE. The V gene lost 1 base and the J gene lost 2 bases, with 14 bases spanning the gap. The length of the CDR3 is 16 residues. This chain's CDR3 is CASSVRGTTLTDTQYF. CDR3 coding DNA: TGTGCCAGCAGCGTACGCGGGACGACACTCACAGATACGCAGTATTTT.

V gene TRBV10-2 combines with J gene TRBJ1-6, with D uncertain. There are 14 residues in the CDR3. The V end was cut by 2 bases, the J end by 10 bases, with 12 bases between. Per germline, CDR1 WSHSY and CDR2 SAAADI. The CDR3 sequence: CASSEGEIESPLHF. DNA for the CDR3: TGCGCCAGCAGTGAGGGAGAAATTGAGTCACCCCTCCACTTT.

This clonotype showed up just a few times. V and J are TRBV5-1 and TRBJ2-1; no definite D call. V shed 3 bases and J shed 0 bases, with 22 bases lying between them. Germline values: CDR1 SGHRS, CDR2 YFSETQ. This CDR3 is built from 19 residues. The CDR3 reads CASSWNSERRPASYNEQFF. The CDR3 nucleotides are TGCGCCAGCAGCTGGAATTCCGAGCGAAGACCCGCCTCCTACAATGAGCAGTTCTTC.

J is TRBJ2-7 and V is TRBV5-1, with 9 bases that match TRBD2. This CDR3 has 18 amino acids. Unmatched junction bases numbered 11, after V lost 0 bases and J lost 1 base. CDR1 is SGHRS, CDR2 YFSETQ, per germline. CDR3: CASSLVVRSLAGSYEQYF. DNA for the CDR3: TGCGCCAGCAGCTTGGTTGTTAGGTCGCTAGCGGGATCCTACGAGCAGTACTTC.

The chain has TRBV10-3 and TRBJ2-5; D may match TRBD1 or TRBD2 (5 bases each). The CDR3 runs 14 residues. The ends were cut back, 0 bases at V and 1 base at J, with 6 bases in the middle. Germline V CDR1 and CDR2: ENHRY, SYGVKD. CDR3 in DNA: TGTGCCATCAGTGAGTCGGGGGTCCAAGAGACCCAGTACTTC. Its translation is CAISESGVQETQYF.

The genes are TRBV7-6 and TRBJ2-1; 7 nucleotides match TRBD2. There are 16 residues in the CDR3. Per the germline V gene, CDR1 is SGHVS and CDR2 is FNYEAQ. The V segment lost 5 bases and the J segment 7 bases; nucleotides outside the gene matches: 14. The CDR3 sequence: CASSMSLAGVRNEQFF. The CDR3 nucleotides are TGTGCCAGCAGCATGTCGTTGGCGGGGGTTAGGAATGAGCAGTTCTTC.

The CDR3 DNA reads TGTGCCTGGTTCAGGGCAGAAGAGCAGTACTTC. Encoded protein: CAWFRAEEQYF. The chain links TRBV30 to TRBJ2-7; TRBD1 is a possible D gene (5 bases). Per the germline V gene, CDR1 is GTSNPN and CDR2 is SVGIG (reference sequence). V was clipped by 5 bases and J by 7 bases, with 12 bases between them. This CDR3 has 11 residues.

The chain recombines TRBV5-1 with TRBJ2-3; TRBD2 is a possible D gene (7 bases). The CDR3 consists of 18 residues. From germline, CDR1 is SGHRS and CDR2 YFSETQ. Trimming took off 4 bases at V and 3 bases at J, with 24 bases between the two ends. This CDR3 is CASSGWGGRAPSTDTQYF. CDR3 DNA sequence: TGCGCCAGCAGCGGATGGGGGGGCCGGGCTCCTTCTACAGATACGCAGTATTTT. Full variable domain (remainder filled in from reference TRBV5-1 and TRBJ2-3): KAGVTQTPRYLIKTRGQQVTLSCSPISGHRSVSWYQQTPGQGLQFLFEYFSETQRNKGNFPGRFSGRQFSNSRSEMNVSTLELGDSALYLCASSGWGGRAPSTDTQYFGPGTRLTVL.

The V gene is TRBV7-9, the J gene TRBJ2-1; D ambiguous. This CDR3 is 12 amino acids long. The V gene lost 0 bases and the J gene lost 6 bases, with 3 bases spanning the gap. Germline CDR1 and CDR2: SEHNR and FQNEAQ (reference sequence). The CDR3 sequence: CASSLAINEQFF. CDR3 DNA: TGTGCCAGCAGCTTAGCTATCAATGAGCAGTTCTTC.

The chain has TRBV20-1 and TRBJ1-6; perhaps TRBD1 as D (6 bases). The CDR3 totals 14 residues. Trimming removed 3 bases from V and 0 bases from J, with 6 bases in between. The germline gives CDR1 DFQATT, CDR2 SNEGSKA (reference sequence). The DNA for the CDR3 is TGCAGTGCTAGGGACAGCTCCTATAATTCACCCCTCCACTTT. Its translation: CSARDSSYNSPLHF.

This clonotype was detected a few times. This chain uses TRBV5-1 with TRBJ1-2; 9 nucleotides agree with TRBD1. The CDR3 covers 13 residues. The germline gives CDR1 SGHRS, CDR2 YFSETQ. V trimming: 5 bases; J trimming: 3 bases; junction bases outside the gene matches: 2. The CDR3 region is CASRDRGHYGYTF. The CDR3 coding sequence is TGCGCCAGCAGGGACAGGGGACACTATGGCTACACCTTC.

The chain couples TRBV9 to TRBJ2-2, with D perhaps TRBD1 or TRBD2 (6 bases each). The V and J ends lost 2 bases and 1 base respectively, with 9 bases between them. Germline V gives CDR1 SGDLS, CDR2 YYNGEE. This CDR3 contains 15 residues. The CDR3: CASSVGGRNTGELFF. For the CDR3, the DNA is TGTGCCAGCAGCGTTGGGGGGCGGAACACCGGGGAGCTGTTTTTT.